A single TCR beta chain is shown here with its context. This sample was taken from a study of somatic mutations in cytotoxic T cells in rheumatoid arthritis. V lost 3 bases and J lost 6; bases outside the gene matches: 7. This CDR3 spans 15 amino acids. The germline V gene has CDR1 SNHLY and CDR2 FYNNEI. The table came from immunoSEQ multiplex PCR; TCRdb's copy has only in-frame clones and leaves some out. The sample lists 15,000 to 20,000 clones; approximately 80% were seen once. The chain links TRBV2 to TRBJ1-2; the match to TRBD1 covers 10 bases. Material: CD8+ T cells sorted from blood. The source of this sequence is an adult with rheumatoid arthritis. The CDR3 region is CASSDGTGVKNGYTF. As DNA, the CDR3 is TGTGCCAGCAGTGACGGGACAGGGGTAAAAAATGGCTACACCTTC.